This TCR beta chain appears in the sequencing data of a study of cytotoxic CD8 clonotypes in ibrutinib-treated CLL. Study at large: Response samples came after a median roughly 11 months of treatment, range 6 to 36. The study recorded mean values of around 250,000 productive templates and 94,082 productive rearrangements per sample. General study results and limits: Public clonotypes were uncommon and contracted or stayed stable on treatment. Clonality increased at ibrutinib response and stayed stable in sustained remission. At progression, however, it fell back toward baseline.

The data were produced by immunoSEQ multiplex PCR, yet TCRdb's version contains in-frame clones alone and is incomplete. The table lists tens of thousands of clones, approximately 57% of them singletons. Details on this clone: What it recognizes is unknown.

The CDR3 has 11 amino acids. V lost 5 bases to trimming and J lost 7 bases, with 9 bases between them. In germline, CDR1 is DFQATT, CDR2 SNEGSKA (reference sequence). The specimen comprised PBMCs, sampled before ibrutinib treatment. The chain has TRBV20-1 and TRBJ2-1; D uncertain. This receptor was identified in a human donor with chronic lymphocytic leukemia. The CDR3 here is CSALAGNEQFF. In DNA, the CDR3 is TGCAGTGCTCTGGCCGGGAATGAGCAGTTCTTC.